The T cell receptor beta chain under discussion was sequenced for a study of T cells in Graves' hyperthyroidism and ophthalmopathy. TCR beta CDR3 region amplification was performed from RNA transcripts. TCR CDR3 underwent first-round RT-PCR with the HTBI primer set. MiXCR, applied by TCRdb to the multiplex PCR reads, yields one record per CDR3 protein. Counted here are about 130,000 distinct CDR3 sequences, around 20% occurring once; the ten biggest clones make up 65% to 80%. In making diagnoses, clinical symptoms, serum thyroxine and TRAb, thyroid ultrasound and orbital computed tomography were all used. General observations from the study: Within blood appeared most thyroid clonotypes that had expanded above 0.001. Through a model of 13 V-J features, ophthalmopathy was separated from stable hyperthyroidism.

CDR3 length: 16 residues. V lost 7 bases, J lost 8 bases, and 10 bases stayed unmatched. The V gene's germline CDR1 is SNHLY and CDR2 FYNNEI. This clonotype has just a few counts. Its specificity is not known. The sample was blood. The chain has TRBV2 and TRBJ2-1; TRBD2 agrees at 14 bases. This TCR was sampled from a woman aged 50 to 60 with Graves' hyperthyroidism that later progressed to Graves' ophthalmopathy. CDR3 DNA: TGTGCCAGCATTACCGGGACTAGCGGGAGTTGGTATGAGCAGTTCTTC. As protein: CASITGTSGSWYEQFF.